A single sample is the source of the 21 T cell receptor beta chains below, sequenced in a study of blood T cell repertoires in COVID-19. TCRdb's table, derived via immunoSEQ multiplex PCR, lists solely in-frame clones and lacks some. The data show some 250,000 clones, with 88% seen just once and 0.9% to 1% held by the top ten. Sequencing input: peripheral blood. The receptors were gathered from a woman in her 40s who had recovered from COVID-19.

The chain carries TRBV4-1 and TRBJ2-3, with 7 bases lining up with TRBD1. The CDR3 has 17 amino acids. Trimming removed 3 bases from V and 4 bases from J; junction bases left unmatched: 13. The V gene's germline CDR1 is MGHRA and CDR2 YSYEKL. This CDR3 is CASSHPLGGPGPDTQYF. CDR3 DNA sequence: TGCGCCAGCAGCCATCCCCTAGGGGGCCCCGGGCCAGATACGCAGTATTTT.

This chain joins TRBV5-1 and TRBJ1-5; D remains ambiguous. The CDR3 has 16 amino acids. Deletions cut 4 bases from V and 3 bases from J, with 17 bases between. CDR1 SGHRS and CDR2 YFSETQ come from the germline V gene. Here the CDR3 reads CASSPRGPWDNQPQHF. In nucleotides, the CDR3 is TGCGCCAGCAGCCCGCGCGGGCCATGGGACAATCAGCCCCAGCATTTT.

V gene TRBV5-6 combines with J gene TRBJ1-2; no reliable D call. V lost 0 bases and J 8 bases, leaving 11 bases between the germline ends. Germline V CDR1 and CDR2: SGHDT, YYEEEE. The CDR3 consists of 13 residues. The CDR3 DNA reads TGTGCCAGCAGCTTGGGACTCCCCGGGGGCTACACCTTC. As protein: CASSLGLPGGYTF.

This clone has just one count. J is TRBJ2-7 and V is TRBV6-1, with TRBD1 as a possible D gene (6 bases). The CDR3 is 18 residues long. Trimming stripped 2 bases from V and 3 bases from J, with 23 bases between. Looked up from germline, CDR1 is MNHNS and CDR2 is SASEGT. For the CDR3, the DNA is TGTGCCAGCAGTGAACCAATAAAGACAGGCCTCACATACTACGAGCAGTACTTC. This translates into CASSEPIKTGLTYYEQYF.

The chain couples TRBV3-1 (or the pseudogene TRBV3-2) to TRBJ2-3; the match to TRBD2 covers 9 bases. Germline V gene sequence: CDR1 LGHDT, CDR2 YNNKEL (reference sequence). This CDR3 is 15 amino acids long. V gave up 4 bases and J gave up 2 bases; unmatched junction bases: 4. The CDR3 protein is CASSLAGAPTDTQYF. The CDR3 coding sequence is TGTGCCAGCAGCCTAGCGGGAGCACCCACAGATACGCAGTATTTT.

The CDR3 spells CASTGEAGETQYF. The CDR3 DNA reads TGCGCCAGCACTGGGGAGGCGGGGGAGACCCAGTACTTC. The rearrangement joins TRBV5-1 to TRBJ2-5; tentative D call: TRBD2 (6 bases). The CDR3 runs to 13 residues. Germline CDR1 is SGHRS and CDR2 is YFSETQ. The V end was cut by 6 bases, the J end by 5 bases, with 14 bases between.

This clone was counted a single time. V and J are TRBV3-1 (or the pseudogene TRBV3-2) and TRBJ2-5; 9 bases line up with TRBD1. CDR1 is LGHDT, CDR2 YNNKEL, per germline (reference sequence). The CDR3 covers 14 residues. V gave up 4 bases and J gave up 5 bases; unmatched junction bases: 5. DNA of the CDR3: TGTGCCAGCAGCCCCCGACAGGGGGGGGAGACCCAGTACTTC. Translated: CASSPRQGGETQYF.

This chain uses TRBV6-5 with TRBJ2-3; D might be TRBD2 (6 bases). V was pared by 8 bases and J by 6 bases, with 18 bases between. Germline lookup yields CDR1 MNHEY and CDR2 SVGAGI. The CDR3 runs 14 residues. CDR3 sequence: CASSLGAGDDTQYF. As DNA, the CDR3 is TGTGCCAGCTCTCTTGGAGCGGGTGACGATACGCAGTATTTT.

The chain has TRBV6-5 and TRBJ2-1; a possible D gene is TRBD2 (7 bases). CDR1 is MNHEY and CDR2 is SVGAGI in the germline V gene. The V and J ends lost 10 bases and 3 bases respectively, with 16 bases between them. The CDR3 covers 14 residues. Written as DNA, the CDR3 is TGTGCCACAGGGGAGGGCCCCAACTACAATGAGCAGTTCTTC. It codes for CATGEGPNYNEQFF.

In the case of this clone: One junction end does not reproduce the germline sequence, and a read error may be involved. This chain connects TRBV6-6 to TRBJ2-5; D gene ambiguous. The CDR3 covers 12 residues. Germline CDR1 is MNHNY and CDR2 is SVGAGI (reference sequence). The CDR3 DNA is TGTGCCAGCAGCCACTGGAGAGAGGCCCAGTACTTC. This codes for CASSHWREAQYF.

This rearrangement joins TRBV30 to TRBJ1-2; D is uncertain. The CDR3 is made up of 12 amino acids. With 8 bases removed from V and 8 bases from J, the gap between germline ends came to 18 bases. The germline CDR1 and CDR2 sequences are GTSNPN and SVGIG (reference sequence). Here the CDR3 DNA reads TGTGCCCACCCCGGTCCGCTCGGGGGCTACACCTTC. It yields the protein CAHPGPLGGYTF.

This chain links TRBV28 with TRBJ2-7, with D unclear. The CDR3 spans 13 residues. Trimming cost V 3 bases and J 4 bases, with 10 bases left between them. CDR1 and CDR2 (germline): MDHEN, SYDVKM. In DNA, the CDR3 is TGTGCCAGCAGTTTGCCCAGGCTATACGAGCAGTACTTC. Residues: CASSLPRLYEQYF.

The chain uses TRBV24-1 and TRBJ1-5; a possible D gene is TRBD1 (5 bases). V lost 6 bases, J lost 3 bases, and 14 bases lay in between. Germline-derived CDR1 and CDR2 are KGHDR and SFDVKD. The CDR3 is made up of 15 amino acids. The CDR3 DNA is TGTGCCACCAGTCCCGACGGGGGGACCAATCAGCCCCAGCATTTT. Translation gives CATSPDGGTNQPQHF.

The CDR3 is CASSTGGWTEAFF. For the CDR3, the DNA is TGTGCCAGCAGCACAGGGGGTTGGACTGAAGCTTTCTTT. The J gene is TRBJ1-1, the V gene TRBV28; 8 bases are shared with TRBD1. CDR3 length: 13 amino acids. Losses at the gene ends were 6 bases for V and 5 bases for J; bases not matched to a gene: 5. Germline CDR1 and CDR2: MDHEN and SYDVKM.

This clone was detected only once. The V and J genes are TRBV9 and TRBJ1-2; 11 positions match TRBD1. The germline V gene has CDR1 SGDLS and CDR2 YYNGEE. V was pared by 0 bases and J by 4 bases, with 2 bases of the junction left unmatched. The CDR3 runs 15 residues. CDR3 bases: TGTGCCAGCAGCGTAGGGGACAGGGGGTCCTATGGCTACACCTTC. This gives the protein CASSVGDRGSYGYTF.

The chain has TRBV5-1 and TRBJ2-7; weak D call: TRBD2 (5 bases). The V gene's germline CDR1 is SGHRS and CDR2 YFSETQ. CDR3 size: 15 residues. V was cut by 3 bases and J by 2 bases, with 15 bases left in between. CDR3 coding DNA: TGCGCCAGCAGCTGGGGTGGGAGTTCGGCCTACGAGCAGTACTTC. This translates into CASSWGGSSAYEQYF.

This sequence joins TRBV10-2 and TRBJ1-1, with a possible D match to TRBD1 (5 bases). This CDR3 has 15 amino acids. V lost 10 bases to trimming and J lost 3 bases, with 21 bases between them. Germline loops: CDR1 WSHSY, CDR2 SAAADI. CDR3 protein: CATSVTLQGDTEAFF. The CDR3 DNA reads as TGCGCCACCTCGGTGACCCTCCAGGGCGACACTGAAGCTTTCTTT.

V is TRBV7-2 and J is TRBJ1-1; D is possibly TRBD1 (5 bases). Germline loops: CDR1 SGHTA, CDR2 FQGNSA. V shed 5 bases and J shed 11 bases, with 24 bases lying between them. The CDR3 length is 15 residues. CDR3 loop: CASSLSTGGSQGAFF. The DNA for the CDR3 is TGTGCCAGCAGCCTATCAACCGGGGGATCCCAAGGGGCTTTCTTT.

V and J are TRBV7-9 and TRBJ2-7; 11 bases align to TRBD1. Germline lookup yields CDR1 SEHNR and CDR2 FQNEAQ (reference sequence). This CDR3 spans 17 amino acids. J gave up 4 bases and V 2 bases, and 10 bases lay outside the gene matches. This CDR3 reads CASSLSRLGDRGYEQYF. In DNA, the CDR3 is TGTGCCAGCAGCTTAAGCAGACTTGGGGACAGGGGGTACGAGCAGTACTTC.

The chain combines TRBV3-1 (or the pseudogene TRBV3-2) with TRBJ1-1, with D perhaps matching TRBD1 (5 bases). The CDR3 is 16 residues long. The germline CDR1 and CDR2 sequences are LGHDT and YNNKEL (reference sequence). Trimming removed 1 base at V and 6 bases at J, with 18 bases between. The CDR3 nucleotides are TGTGCCAGCAGCCAAGCGAGGCCGGTGGGGGGAGCTGAAGCTTTCTTT. It is translated as CASSQARPVGGAEAFF.

This clone was recorded once. This rearrangement joins TRBV7-9 to TRBJ1-1; 10 nucleotides line up with TRBD1. This CDR3 has 18 amino acids. V lost 5 bases and J lost 4; bases outside the gene matches: 16. Germline V lookup: CDR1 SEHNR, CDR2 FQNEAQ (reference sequence). CDR3: CASSPRATGGRVTTEAFF. In DNA, the CDR3 is TGTGCCAGCAGCCCCAGGGCGACAGGGGGCCGGGTTACCACTGAAGCTTTCTTT.